The T cell receptor (beta chain) described here comes from a study of metastatic and nonmetastatic thyroid tumors. On the study more broadly: Repertoire comparison spanned blood and tumor or nodule tissue of malignant and benign thyroid patients. Findings and limits, study-wide: Reports indicated that malignant thyroid tumors showed significantly higher TCR beta diversity than benign nodules did, in blood and tumor.

Treatment of any kind had been given to no patient before thyroid surgery. This clone was counted at least ten times. Its antigen is as yet unknown. Source study methods: Clinicopathological groups differed in CDR3, with these differences serving to build a distant-metastasis classifier for papillary thyroid cancer. TCRdb recomputed clones from the PCR reads via MiXCR. TCRdb's processing, not the authors', yielded these V and J calls. This sample has approximately 20,000 clones, with over 25% found just once. What was sequenced was adjacent normal tissue. The source of this sequence is a female donor with papillary thyroid cancer or a benign thyroid nodule (not recorded which). Some clones in this sample may be carry-over from other donors' samples.

The CDR3 nucleotides read TGCAGCGTTGAAGGGTTTGGGGGGGTGAGCTCCTACAATGAGCAGTTCTTC. Protein product: CSVEGFGGVSSYNEQFF. This sequence joins TRBV29-1 and TRBJ2-1, with 7 nucleotides matching TRBD2. The germline V gene encodes CDR1 SQVTM and CDR2 ANQGSEA. Trimming took 1 base from V and 0 from J; bases not matched to a gene: 9. CDR3 length equals 17 residues.